This is a list of T cell receptor beta chains from one sample in a study of cytomegalovirus exposure and HLA in healthy donors. The repertoire was sequenced with immunoSEQ multiplex PCR; TCRdb's copy has only in-frame clones and lacks some. This sample has 110,000 to 150,000 clones; over 90% occur once, and the top ten carry less than 2%. Material: PBMCs. Receptors were obtained from a man in his late teens or twenties in good health and CMV-seropositive. Each CDR3 is given with its conserved first and last residue. Each record gives: clone size, D gene, J gene, V gene, CDR3 DNA, CDR3 protein. D genes are given only for firm matches. Size tells how often a clone was seen (once, few, many) or the class of an expanded clone, and some rows leave it out.

NA	NA	TRBJ1-4	TRBV30	TGTGCCTGGAGTGTACGAGGCCAAATGCGGGAAAAACTGTTTTTT	CAWSVRGQMREKLFF
NA	TRBD2	TRBJ2-5	TRBV4-2	TGTGCCAGCAGCCAAGATAGAGCGGGAGCGGGGGAGACCCAGTACTTC	CASSQDRAGAGETQYF
NA	NA	TRBJ1-2	TRBV18	TGTGCCAGCTCACCACGGACAGCCTATGGCTACACCTTC	CASSPRTAYGYTF
NA	NA	TRBJ2-3	TRBV9	TGTGCCAGCAGCGCAGGGTGGGGCACAGATACGCAGTATTTT	CASSAGWGTDTQYF
NA	TRBD1	TRBJ1-2	TRBV5-1	TGCGCCAGCAGCCCCGGATACAGGGGTGGCTACACCTTC	CASSPGYRGGYTF
once	NA	TRBJ2-3	TRBV19	TGTGCCAGTAGTACCCCCCGAGCGGGTAGGAGCTCAGATACGCAGTATTTT	CASSTPRAGRSSDTQYF
NA	TRBD1	TRBJ2-4	TRBV29-1	TGCAGCGTCGGGACAGGGGCTTTTGGCATTCAGTACTTC	CSVGTGAFGIQYF
NA	NA	TRBJ2-7	TRBV14	TGTGCCAGCAGCCAAGGTCTCCCCTCCGAGCAGTACTTC	CASSQGLPSEQYF
NA	TRBD2	TRBJ2-7	TRBV25-1	TGTGCCAGCAGTTACAGACTAGCGGGAGGCGACGAGCAGTACTTC	CASSYRLAGGDEQYF
NA	TRBD1	TRBJ1-4	TRBV5-1	TGCGCCAGCAGCGCCGGGACAGGGGACGAAAAACTGTTTTTT	CASSAGTGDEKLFF
NA	TRBD2	TRBJ2-1	TRBV5-4	TGTGCCAGCAGCTTCCAGCGGGACTACAATGAGCAGTTCTTC	CASSFQRDYNEQFF
NA	NA	TRBJ1-2	TRBV11-3	TGTGCGGGCGGGGATGGCTACACCTTC	CAGGDGYTF
NA	TRBD2	TRBJ2-3	TRBV5-4	TGTGCCAGCAGCTCTCTAGCGGGAGCTGAAGATACGCAGTATTTT	CASSSLAGAEDTQYF
NA	TRBD2	TRBJ2-7	TRBV7-6	TGTGCCAGCAGCTTAGAACTAGCGAGGGGCGAGCAGTACTTC	CASSLELARGEQYF
once	NA	TRBJ2-5	TRBV4-2	TGTGCCAGCAGCCAAGATGCACGGGGTTTCCAAGAGACCCAGTACTTC	CASSQDARGFQETQYF
once	NA	TRBJ2-7	TRBV27	TGTGCCAGCAGTCGTCTGGGCTCGGGATACGAGCAGTACTTC	CASSRLGSGYEQYF
NA	TRBD1	TRBJ1-6	TRBV5-6	TGTGCCAGCAGCCCTACAGGGGTCCTCTATAATTCACCCCTCCACTTT	CASSPTGVLYNSPLHF
NA	NA	TRBJ1-4	TRBV5-1	TGCGCCAGCAGCTTCAGGCCCGTGGTCAATGAAAAACTGTTTTTT	CASSFRPVVNEKLFF
NA	TRBD1	TRBJ1-1	TRBV4-1	TGCGCCAGCAGACTGACAGGGGAGAACACTGAAGCTTTCTTT	CASRLTGENTEAFF
NA	NA	TRBJ2-1	TRBV28	TGTGCCAGCAGTTTTCAGAATGAGCAGTTCTTC	CASSFQNEQFF
NA	NA	TRBJ2-5	TRBV5-1	TGCGCCAGCAGCTTCATGACAGAAGAGACCCAGTACTTC	CASSFMTEETQYF
NA	TRBD1	TRBJ2-2	TRBV2	TGTGCCAGCAGAGGACAGGGCCTAGGAGGGGGGGAGCTGTTTTTT	CASRGQGLGGGELFF
NA	NA	TRBJ1-4	TRBV7-9	TGTGCCAGCAGCCTTGCTAGGGGGTATAATGAAAAACTGTTTTTT	CASSLARGYNEKLFF
NA	TRBD1	TRBJ1-2	TRBV2	TGTGCCAGCAGTGAAGGTCGTATGGGACAGCTAGCTAACTATGGCTACACCTTC	CASSEGRMGQLANYGYTF
NA	NA	TRBJ2-5	TRBV7-9	TGTGCCAGCAGCTTAGGCCGGGACTCCCTCGGAGAGACCCAGTACTTC	CASSLGRDSLGETQYF
NA	NA	TRBJ2-3	TRBV5-1	TGCGCCAGCAGCCCTTTTGGGGCCGATACGCAGTATTTT	CASSPFGADTQYF
NA	TRBD1	TRBJ1-5	TRBV5-1	TGCGCCAGCAGCTTGGGACAGGGAGGCAATCAGCCCCAGCATTTT	CASSLGQGGNQPQHF
NA	TRBD1	TRBJ1-4	TRBV5-1	TGCGCCAGCAGATCGTACAGGGGGCATAATGAAAAACTGTTTTTT	CASRSYRGHNEKLFF
NA	TRBD1	TRBJ1-1	TRBV5-1	TGCGCCAGCAGCTTCGACAGGGACACTGAAGCTTTCTTT	CASSFDRDTEAFF
NA	TRBD1	TRBJ2-1	TRBV27	TGTGCCAGCAGTGACCGGGACAGGGGCTCCAATGAGCAGTTCTTC	CASSDRDRGSNEQFF
NA	TRBD2	TRBJ2-5	TRBV28	TGTGCCAGCAGCCATCCCCGTTATACTAGCGAAAGACGTAGGGAGACCCAGTACTTC	CASSHPRYTSERRRETQYF
NA	TRBD2	TRBJ2-7	TRBV18	TGTGCCAGCTCACCCCAAAGCGGGAGTGCTTCCTACGAGCAGTACTTC	CASSPQSGSASYEQYF
NA	TRBD2	TRBJ2-1	TRBV5-1	TGCGCCAGCAGCCCCTTAAACCTAGCGGGAGCCTACAATGAGCAGTTCTTC	CASSPLNLAGAYNEQFF
once	TRBD2	TRBJ2-2	TRBV19	TGTGCCAGTTACACCTTTTATCGGGAGGGCCCAGCCGGGGAGCTGTTTTTT	CASYTFYREGPAGELFF
NA	TRBD2	TRBJ2-5	TRBV2	TGTGCCAGCAGCCCGACTAGCGGGGAGGTGGTCGGGACCCAGTACTTC	CASSPTSGEVVGTQYF
once	TRBD2	TRBJ2-5	TRBV5-4	TGTGCCAGCAGCTTGGAGCTAGCGGGAGCCCAAGAGACCCAGTACTTC	CASSLELAGAQETQYF
once	NA	TRBJ2-1	TRBV27	TGTGCCAGCAGAGGGGAAGCCCACTACAATGAGCAGTTCTTC	CASRGEAHYNEQFF
NA	NA	TRBJ2-1	TRBV25-1	TGTGCCACCATGGAGGACAATGAGCAGTTCTTC	CATMEDNEQFF
NA	NA	TRBJ2-6	TRBV7-9	TGTGCCAGCAGCTCTCCAGGGTGGAGCGGGGCCAACGTCCTGACTTTC	CASSSPGWSGANVLTF
NA	NA	TRBJ1-5	TRBV6-6	TGTGCCAGCAGTTACGGCGGGGGCAATCAGCCCCAGCATTTT	CASSYGGGNQPQHF
NA	TRBD1	TRBJ2-7	TRBV10-3	TGTGCCATCAGTGGGCAAGACAGGGGTGAAGACGAGCAGTACTTC	CAISGQDRGEDEQYF
NA	NA	TRBJ2-1	TRBV28	TGTGCCAGCAGTGTGGTGTCTAGGTCCTACAATGAGCAGTTCTTC	CASSVVSRSYNEQFF
NA	TRBD2	TRBJ2-1	TRBV5-6	TGTGCCAGCAGCCCCCCTAGCGGGTCCTCCTACAATGAGCAGTTCTTC	CASSPPSGSSYNEQFF
NA	TRBD1	TRBJ1-4	TRBV9	TGTGCCAGCAGCGTAGGAGACAGGGTGGGAAAACTGTTTTTT	CASSVGDRVGKLFF
NA	TRBD2	TRBJ2-7	TRBV11-2	TGTGCCAGCAGCTTAGTAGCGGGAGGGCAGGACGAGCAGTACTTC	CASSLVAGGQDEQYF
NA	TRBD1	TRBJ2-7	TRBV6-5	TGTGCCAGCAGGCAACACCTTACAGGGGGCGGGGGGCAGTACTTC	CASRQHLTGGGGQYF
NA	TRBD1	TRBJ2-7	TRBV11-2	TGTGCCAGCGGCCCTTCGACAGGGCCCTACGAGCAGTACTTC	CASGPSTGPYEQYF
NA	TRBD1	TRBJ2-5	TRBV9	TGTGCCAGCACCAGGACAGGGGGCAGGGAGACCCAGTACTTC	CASTRTGGRETQYF
NA	TRBD1	TRBJ2-7	TRBV5-1	TGCGCCAGCAGCCTGGGACAGGGGCAATACTACGAGCAGTACTTC	CASSLGQGQYYEQYF
NA	NA	TRBJ2-6	TRBV19	TGTGCCAGTAGTGCCCTTAGGGGCTCTGGGGCCAACGTCCTGACTTTC	CASSALRGSGANVLTF
NA	TRBD1	TRBJ2-2	TRBV9	TGTGCCAGCAGCGTTCAGACAGGGGTTTATGCCGGGGAGCTGTTTTTT	CASSVQTGVYAGELFF
NA	TRBD2	TRBJ2-7	TRBV9	TGTGCCAGCAGCGTAGTGGGAGGGCCGGCCTACGAGCAGTACTTC	CASSVVGGPAYEQYF
NA	NA	TRBJ2-2	TRBV14	TGTGCCAGCAGCCAAAACGGAGGGTCCGGGGAGCTGTTTTTT	CASSQNGGSGELFF
NA	NA	TRBJ1-2	TRBV2	TGTGCCAGCAGAATAGAGGTTGCCTATGGCTACACCTTC	CASRIEVAYGYTF
NA	TRBD1	TRBJ2-7	TRBV27	TGTGCCAGCAGTGCCTGGGACAGACACCCCTACGAGCAGTACTTC	CASSAWDRHPYEQYF